This entry lists 8 T cell receptor beta chains sequenced from one sample in a study of blood T cell repertoires in COVID-19. Sequencing was performed with immunoSEQ multiplex PCR; in TCRdb, only in-frame clones are kept and a portion is missing. The table lists roughly 88,000 clones, around 88% of them singletons. The sample was peripheral blood. Source of these receptors: a woman in her sixties with COVID-19, enrolled during active disease.

This clone is categorized as medium-sized (0.01 to 0.1%). The chain carries TRBV4-1 and TRBJ1-2; 8 positions agree with TRBD1. This CDR3 contains 16 residues. Germline CDR1 is MGHRA and CDR2 is YSYEKL. Trimming removed 4 bases from V and 4 bases from J; junction bases left unmatched: 11. CDR3 DNA sequence: TGCGCCAGCAGCCCCCGGGGACAGGAAGAAAGCTATGGCTACACCTTC. This codes for CASSPRGQEESYGYTF.

The chain couples TRBV11-2 to TRBJ2-3; TRBD2 aligns across 13 bases. This CDR3 has 17 residues. Germline V gives CDR1 SGHAT, CDR2 FQNNGV. With V trimmed by 5 bases and J by 1 base, 6 bases remained unmatched. CDR3 region: CASSPRLAGGRTDTQYF. CDR3 in DNA: TGTGCCAGCAGCCCAAGACTAGCGGGGGGACGCACAGATACGCAGTATTTT.

CDR3 protein: CASRRQGNLGNTIYF. CDR3 nucleotides: TGTGCCAGCAGACGACAGGGAAATCTTGGAAACACCATATATTTT. The genes are TRBV6-5 and TRBJ1-3; TRBD1 matches at 7 bases. The CDR3 is made up of 15 amino acids. Germline CDR1 is MNHEY and CDR2 is SVGAGI. The V gene end was trimmed by 6 bases and the J gene end by 3 bases; junction bases not matched to a gene: 8.

The V call is TRBV21-1, the J call TRBJ2-2; the D call TRBD2 from the table was never checked on the DNA. TRBV21-1 is designated a pseudogene. The CDR3 loop spans 15 amino acids. The DNA for the CDR3 is TGTGCCAGCAGCAGGGGAGACATATACACCGGGGAGCTGTTTTTT. The encoded protein is CASSRGDIYTGELFF.

A single count supports this clone. This chain uses TRBV24-1 with TRBJ2-1; D possibly corresponds to TRBD1 (5 bases). The CDR3 length is 13 residues. In germline, CDR1 is KGHDR, CDR2 SFDVKD. Trimming left V 7 bases short and J 7 bases short, with 13 bases between. The CDR3 sequence: CATRDTVGNEQFF. The DNA of the CDR3 is TGTGCCACCAGGGACACCGTGGGGAATGAGCAGTTCTTC.

This chain links TRBV7-9 with TRBJ2-3; possible D gene TRBD2, 5 bases. V was cut by 2 bases and J by 8 bases, with 23 bases left in between. The CDR3 contains 17 residues. Germline V gives CDR1 SEHNR, CDR2 FQNEAQ (reference sequence). CDR3 sequence (DNA): TGTGCCAGCAGCTTATATGGGATAGCGAACTATGCGGTTACGCAGTATTTT. Protein sequence: CASSLYGIANYAVTQYF.

The chain has TRBV7-9 and TRBJ2-3, with D perhaps TRBD2 (6 bases). This CDR3 has 15 residues. V was trimmed by 5 bases and J by 0 bases, leaving 12 bases between them. CDR1 is SEHNR and CDR2 is FQNEAQ in the germline V gene (reference sequence). The CDR3 spells CASSLTGTSTDTQYF. In nucleotides, the CDR3 is TGTGCCAGCAGCCTGACCGGGACTAGCACAGATACGCAGTATTTT.

In nucleotides, the CDR3 is TGTGCCAGCAGCTTCCAGAACTACAATGAGCAGTTCTTC. It specifies CASSFQNYNEQFF. V and J are TRBV7-6 and TRBJ2-1; unclear D gene. The CDR3 is 13 amino acids. V lost 3 bases and J lost 3, with 6 bases in between. Germline V gene lookup returns CDR1 SGHVS and CDR2 FNYEAQ.